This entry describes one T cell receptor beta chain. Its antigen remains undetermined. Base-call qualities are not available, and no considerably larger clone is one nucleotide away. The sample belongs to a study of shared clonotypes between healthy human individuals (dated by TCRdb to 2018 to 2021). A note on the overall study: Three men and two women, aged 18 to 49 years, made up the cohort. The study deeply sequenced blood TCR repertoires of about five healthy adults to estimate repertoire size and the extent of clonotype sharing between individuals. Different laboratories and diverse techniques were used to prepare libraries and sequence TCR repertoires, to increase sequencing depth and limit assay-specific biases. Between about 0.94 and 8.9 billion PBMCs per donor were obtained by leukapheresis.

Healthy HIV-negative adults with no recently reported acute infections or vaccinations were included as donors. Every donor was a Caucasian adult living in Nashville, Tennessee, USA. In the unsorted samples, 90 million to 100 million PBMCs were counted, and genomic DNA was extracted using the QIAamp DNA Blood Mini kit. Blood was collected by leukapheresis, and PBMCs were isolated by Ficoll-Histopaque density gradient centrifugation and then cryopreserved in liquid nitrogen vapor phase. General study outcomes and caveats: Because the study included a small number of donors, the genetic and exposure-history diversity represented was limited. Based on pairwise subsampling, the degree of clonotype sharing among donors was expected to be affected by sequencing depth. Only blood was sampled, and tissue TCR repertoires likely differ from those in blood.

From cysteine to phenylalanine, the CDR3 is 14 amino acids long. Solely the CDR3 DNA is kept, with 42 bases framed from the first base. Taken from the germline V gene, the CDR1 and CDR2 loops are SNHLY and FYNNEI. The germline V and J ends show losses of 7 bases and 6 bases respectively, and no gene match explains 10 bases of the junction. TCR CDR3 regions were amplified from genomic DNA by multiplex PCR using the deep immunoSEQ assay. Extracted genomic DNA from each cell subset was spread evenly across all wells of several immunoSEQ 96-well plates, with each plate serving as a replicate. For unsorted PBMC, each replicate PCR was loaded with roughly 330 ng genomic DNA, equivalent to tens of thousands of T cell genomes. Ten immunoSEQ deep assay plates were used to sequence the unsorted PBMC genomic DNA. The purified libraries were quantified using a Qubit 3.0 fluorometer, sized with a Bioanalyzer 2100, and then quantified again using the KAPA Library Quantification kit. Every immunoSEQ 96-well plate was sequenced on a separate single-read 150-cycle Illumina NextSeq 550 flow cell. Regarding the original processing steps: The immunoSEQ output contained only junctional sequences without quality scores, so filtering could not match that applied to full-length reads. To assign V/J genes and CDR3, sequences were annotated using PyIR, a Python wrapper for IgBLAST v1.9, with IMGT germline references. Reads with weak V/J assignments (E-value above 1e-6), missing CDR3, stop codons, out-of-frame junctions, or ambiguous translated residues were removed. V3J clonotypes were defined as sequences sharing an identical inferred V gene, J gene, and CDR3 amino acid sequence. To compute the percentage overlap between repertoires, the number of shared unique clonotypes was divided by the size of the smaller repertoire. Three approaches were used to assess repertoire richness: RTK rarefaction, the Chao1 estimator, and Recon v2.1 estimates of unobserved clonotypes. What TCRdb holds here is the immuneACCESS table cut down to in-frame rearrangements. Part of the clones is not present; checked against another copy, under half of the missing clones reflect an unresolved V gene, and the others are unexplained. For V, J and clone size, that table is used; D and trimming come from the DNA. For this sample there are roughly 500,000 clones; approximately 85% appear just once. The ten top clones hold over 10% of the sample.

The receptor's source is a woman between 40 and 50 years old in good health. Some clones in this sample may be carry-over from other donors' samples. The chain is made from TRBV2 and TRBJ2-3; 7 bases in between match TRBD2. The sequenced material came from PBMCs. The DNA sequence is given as TGTGCCAGCAAGGTGGCGGGAGCGGCGGATACGCAGTATTTT. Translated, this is CASKVAGAADTQYF.